The 2 T cell receptor beta chains below come from one sample, sequenced in a study of regulatory T cells in long-lasting Graves disease. CDR3 regions were amplified by Arm-PCR using iRepertoire HTBI primers to build TCR beta libraries. TCRdb used MiXCR to reprocess the multiplex PCR reads, holding one entry per CDR3 protein. The table shows 200,000 to 250,000 distinct CDR3 sequences, with approximately 20% occurring only once. Time point indicated: newly diagnosed GD, antithyroid drugs for less than 3 months. Construction of the TCR library relied on RNA isolated from PBMCs. The source material was peripheral blood mononuclear cells (PBMCs), sampled at new diagnosis, from a patient treated with antithyroid drugs. The receptors derive from a female donor with Graves disease.

This clonotype was picked up many times. CDR3: CSARQGANTGELFF. The CDR3 bases are TGCAGCGCGAGACAGGGCGCGAACACCGGGGAGCTGTTTTTT. V is TRBV29-1 and J is TRBJ2-2; 7 nucleotides line up with TRBD1. CDR3 length equals 14 residues. CDR1 SQVTM and CDR2 ANQGSEA come from the germline V gene. The V and J ends lost 7 bases and 0 bases, in that order; junction bases with no gene match: 5.

The table lists this clonotype with many counts. The J gene is TRBJ1-1, the V gene TRBV6-5; TRBD1 is a possible D gene (5 bases). Germline V lookup: CDR1 MNHEY, CDR2 SVGAGI. The CDR3 spans 15 residues. V gave up 2 bases and J gave up 0 bases, with 10 bases separating them. In DNA, the CDR3 is TGTGCCAGCAGTTACGGACAAACCATGAACACTGAAGCTTTCTTT. Its translation: CASSYGQTMNTEAFF.